This T cell receptor beta chain was retrieved from a study of blood T cell repertoires in COVID-19. Study-wide context: T cells, B-cell-depleted T cells, or PBMCs supplied cDNA or gDNA.

Looked up from germline, CDR1 is MNHEY and CDR2 is SVGAGI. V lost 4 bases to trimming and J lost 5 bases; unmatched junction nucleotides: 12. The CDR3 spans 16 residues. Profiling relied on immunoSEQ multiplex PCR, and the TCRdb table lists in-frame clones only, not all of them. The sample lists some 140,000 clones, around 84% occurring once. This TCR came from a man aged 40-55 years with acute COVID-19. The sequenced material came from PBMCs or T cells enriched from blood (not recorded which). The chain has TRBV6-5 and TRBJ1-1, with 8 positions matching TRBD1. The CDR3 DNA is TGTGCCAGCAGTTTCCGGGACAGGCCGATCGCTACTGAAGCTTTCTTT. Protein product: CASSFRDRPIATEAFF.